This TCR beta chain derives from a study of blood T cell repertoires in COVID-19. The overall study: Samples of COVID-19 (acute and convalescent) were obtained from the United States, Italy and Spain.

V lost 3 bases and J lost 2; bases outside the gene matches: 3. The CDR3 consists of 15 residues. Looked up from germline, CDR1 is KGHSH and CDR2 is LQKENI. In the authors' workflow: The authors estimated nucleated cell counts from reference gene primer amplification. Sequenced by immunoSEQ multiplex PCR; TCRdb stores in-frame clones only, minus some. From that table come the V and J calls and clone size; the DNA was used to work out D and trimming. The data show about 53,000 clones, 80% to 90% seen once. The V call is TRBV18, the J call TRBJ1-5, with TRBD1 matching 8 bases. The receptor comes from a man aged 50 or older with acute or convalescent COVID-19. The sequencing input was peripheral blood. The CDR3 nucleotides are TGTGCCAGCTCACCCGGGACAGGCGGCAATCAGCCCCAGCATTTT. Translating gives CASSPGTGGNQPQHF.